Described below is a single T cell receptor (beta chain) sequence and its context. Original processing methods: Reference gene primer amplification in the assay estimated nucleated cell counts. Profiling relied on immunoSEQ multiplex PCR, and the TCRdb table lists in-frame clones only, not all of them. For V, J and clone size, that table is used; D and trimming come from the DNA. The table records roughly 200,000 clones, 70% to 90% of them present only once. This sample was taken from a study of blood T cell repertoires in COVID-19. Study-level background: Sample material is recorded as cDNA or gDNA derived from T cells, B-cell-depleted T cells, or PBMCs.

V lost 4 bases, J lost 7 bases, and 15 bases stayed unmatched. Germline-derived CDR1 and CDR2 are SGHTA and FQGNSA. This CDR3 has 17 residues. The chain is built from TRBV7-2 and TRBJ1-5, with 8 bases identical to TRBD1. This receptor was identified in a human donor with active or convalescent COVID-19. The donor label of this sample is uncertain. Sequences were obtained from peripheral blood. CDR3 nucleotides: TGTGCCAGCAGCTACATAGGTTGGGACAGGACAAGCCAGCCCCAGCATTTT. Its protein is CASSYIGWDRTSQPQHF.